Listed below are T cell receptor beta chains from one sample, sequenced in a study of blood T cell repertoires in COVID-19. Clones were sequenced by immunoSEQ multiplex PCR, and TCRdb holds only the in-frame ones, with some missing. The sample has a few hundred thousand clones, roughly 87% seen once. Sequenced material: PBMCs or T cells enriched from blood (not recorded which). All receptors come from a young man with acute COVID-19. CDR3s include the opening cysteine and the closing phenylalanine or tryptophan. A D gene is named only where the DNA matches it firmly. Clone size is not always given. Where it is, it says once, few, many or a class for expanded clones.

J gene | CDR3 length | D gene | V gene | clone size | CDR3 DNA | CDR3 protein
TRBJ1-1 | 12 | - | TRBV11-2 | - | TGTGCCAGCAGCTTGGACTACACTGAAGCTTTCTTT | CASSLDYTEAFF
TRBJ1-6 | 12 | - | TRBV7-9 | - | TGTGCCAGCAGCAAGGACTTGTCCCCCCTCCACTTT | CASSKDLSPLHF
TRBJ2-7 | 15 | TRBD2 | TRBV29-1 | - | TGCAGCGTTGAGTCGGAGACTAGCGGGAGCTACGAGCAGTACTTC | CSVESETSGSYEQYF
TRBJ1-6 | 16 | - | TRBV5-8 | - | TGTGCCAGCAGCAATAGGGCCGGCTGGGGAGGATCACCCCTCCACTTT | CASSNRAGWGGSPLHF
TRBJ1-2 | 10 | TRBD1 | TRBV6-5 | once | TGTGCCAGCAGGGGACAGTTTGAGACCTTC | CASRGQFETF
TRBJ1-6 | 14 | - | TRBV14 | - | TGTGCCAGCAGCCCACAGGGAAGACATTCACCCCTCCACTTT | CASSPQGRHSPLHF
TRBJ2-3 | 18 | - | TRBV2 | - | TGTGCCAGCAGTGTCAGGGGTCTCCATCTATTTAGCACAGATACGCAGTATTTT | CASSVRGLHLFSTDTQYF
TRBJ2-1 | 22 | TRBD2 | TRBV9 | few | TGTGCCAGCAGCGCTGGATTAAAGACGACTAGCGGGATTATTGGCTCCTACAATGAGCAGTTCTTC | CASSAGLKTTSGIIGSYNEQFF
TRBJ2-7 | 16 | TRBD2 | TRBV24-1 | - | TGTGCCACCAGTGCTGGGACTAGCGGAACTACCTACGAGCAGTACTTC | CATSAGTSGTTYEQYF
TRBJ2-1 | 16 | TRBD2 | TRBV30 | - | TGTGCCTGGAGCGCGGGGGGAAGTTATATCAACAATGAGCAGTTCTTC | CAWSAGGSYINNEQFF
TRBJ1-5 | 15 | TRBD1 | TRBV19 | once | TGTGCCAGTAGAACCGGGACAGGGGAAGGTCAGCCCCAGCATTTT | CASRTGTGEGQPQHF
TRBJ1-1 | 15 | TRBD1 | TRBV19 | - | TGTGCCAGTAGTAAAGCCGGGACAGGGAACACTGAAGCTTTCTTT | CASSKAGTGNTEAFF
TRBJ2-1 | 13 | - | TRBV28 | - | TGTGCCAGCAGTTTGAGGGAAATGAATGAGCAGTTCTTC | CASSLREMNEQFF
TRBJ1-3 | 15 | - | TRBV11-2 | - | TGTGCCAGCAGGAATCGGGGACTCTCTGGAAACACCATATATTTT | CASRNRGLSGNTIYF
TRBJ2-1 | 13 | - | TRBV24-1 | - | TGTGCCACCAGTGACCGCGCTCCCAATGAGCAGTTCTTC | CATSDRAPNEQFF
TRBJ2-2 | 10 | - | TRBV29-1 | - | TGCAGCGTTCACAACGGGGAGCTGTTTTTT | CSVHNGELFF
TRBJ2-1 | 17 | TRBD2 | TRBV24-1 | - | TGTGCCACCAGTGATTCCGGGACTAGCCTAGTCTGGGGGGAGCAGTTCTTC | CATSDSGTSLVWGEQFF
TRBJ2-7 | 14 | - | TRBV5-5 | - | TGTGCCAGCACCATAGGACATGGCTCCTACGAGCAGTACTTC | CASTIGHGSYEQYF
TRBJ1-1 | 14 | - | TRBV6-2/TRBV6-3 | - | TGTGCCAGCAGACCTCAGGGTAGAAACACTGAAGCTTTCTTT | CASRPQGRNTEAFF
TRBJ2-2 | 15 | TRBD2 | TRBV13 | - | TGTGCCAGCAGCCTAACTAGCGGGAGGGCCGGGGAGCTGTTTTTT | CASSLTSGRAGELFF
TRBJ2-1 | 13 | - | TRBV6-5 | - | TGTGCCAGCAGTTACGGTCCGGACAATGAGCAGTTCTTC | CASSYGPDNEQFF
TRBJ2-1 | 15 | - | TRBV28 | - | TGTGCCAGCAGTTTAGGGGGGACCTCCTACAATGAGCAGTTCTTC | CASSLGGTSYNEQFF
TRBJ2-1 | 16 | TRBD1 | TRBV30 | - | TGTGCCTGGAGTATCAGGACAGGGCGCACCAGCAATGAGCAGTTCTTC | CAWSIRTGRTSNEQFF
TRBJ2-5 | 14 | TRBD1 | TRBV5-4 | - | TGTGCCAGCAGCTTACAGGGGTCGGGAGAGACCCAGTACTTC | CASSLQGSGETQYF
TRBJ2-1 | 19 | TRBD1 | TRBV27 | - | TGTGCCAGCAGCACGACGTTGATCCCAGGGGGCTCTTGGAACAATGAGCAGTTCTTC | CASSTTLIPGGSWNNEQFF
TRBJ1-2 | 16 | - | TRBV6-5 | - | TGTGCCAGCAGTTTTGGGGTTTCATCGGGGGGAAGTGGCTACACCTTC | CASSFGVSSGGSGYTF
TRBJ2-7 | 13 | - | TRBV23-1 | - | TGCGCCAGCAGTCCCTCTCGCTCCTACGAGCAGTACTTC | CASSPSRSYEQYF
TRBJ2-7 | 15 | TRBD1 | TRBV5-1 | - | TGCGCCAGCAGCTTGACAGGGGGTACCCTAGTGGAGCAGTACTTC | CASSLTGGTLVEQYF
TRBJ2-1 | 13 | TRBD2 | TRBV30 | - | TGTGCCTGTGCGGGAGGGCCCCGGGATGAGCAGTTCTTC | CACAGGPRDEQFF
TRBJ2-7 | 16 | TRBD2 | TRBV6-5 | - | TGTGCCAGCAGTTCCCGACTAGCGGCAAGCTCCTACGAGCAGTACTTC | CASSSRLAASSYEQYF
TRBJ1-1 | 15 | - | TRBV19 | - | TGTGCCAGTAGTCTTCCACAGGGAAAGGGCGCTGAAGCTTTCTTT | CASSLPQGKGAEAFF
TRBJ2-1 | 17 | - | TRBV4-3 | - | TGCGCCAGCAGCCAAGGGCCAGGGTGGGGCCTTTACAATGAGCAGTTCTTC | CASSQGPGWGLYNEQFF
TRBJ1-1 | 13 | TRBD1 | TRBV19 | - | TGTGCCAGTAGTGGACAGGACAGAATCGGAGCTTTCTTT | CASSGQDRIGAFF
TRBJ2-1 | 17 | TRBD2 | TRBV24-1 | - | TGTGCCACCAGTGGTTTAGCGGGAAGGGGCTCCTACAATGAGCAGTTCTTC | CATSGLAGRGSYNEQFF
TRBJ1-4 | 14 | TRBD1 | TRBV5-4 | - | TGTGCCAGCAGCTTCGAGGGGGCAGGGGAAAAACTGTTTTTT | CASSFEGAGEKLFF
TRBJ2-1 | 17 | - | TRBV28 | - | TGTGCCAGCAGTCCCCTCAGGGGCGGGAGCTCCTACAATGAGCAGTTCTTC | CASSPLRGGSSYNEQFF
TRBJ2-7 | 16 | TRBD1 | TRBV28 | - | TGTGCCAGCAGTTTCCAGGGACAGGGGTACTCCTACGAGCAGTACTTC | CASSFQGQGYSYEQYF
TRBJ2-2 | 18 | TRBD2 | TRBV11-3 | - | TGTGCCAGCAGCTTACCCCGGGGTAGCGGGAGGATCACCGGGGAGCTGTTTTTT | CASSLPRGSGRITGELFF
TRBJ2-7 | 14 | TRBD2 | TRBV4-3 | - | TGCGCCAGCAGCCGTTCGGTCGGGAGGGTCGAGCAGTACTTC | CASSRSVGRVEQYF
TRBJ1-3 | 15 | TRBD1 | TRBV9 | few | TGTGCCAGCAGCGTAGAGGGGGCTGGCGGAAACACCATATATTTT | CASSVEGAGGNTIYF
TRBJ1-4 | 15 | - | TRBV4-1 | - | TGCGCCAGCAGCCAAGAAGACAGGCTTAATGAAAAACTGTTTTTT | CASSQEDRLNEKLFF
TRBJ2-7 | 14 | TRBD2 | TRBV19 | - | TGTGCCAGTAGTTCGACTAGCGGGAGTAACGAGCAGTACTTC | CASSSTSGSNEQYF
TRBJ1-6 | 17 | - | TRBV28 | few | TGTGCCAGCAGTTTATGGAAGTTCCAGGGTTCTAATTCACCCCTCCACTTT | CASSLWKFQGSNSPLHF
TRBJ2-5 | 12 | - | TRBV11-1 | - | TGTGCCAGCACGGACAGACAAGAGACCCAGTACTTC | CASTDRQETQYF
TRBJ1-6 | 16 | TRBD1 | TRBV5-1 | - | TGCGCCAGCAGCTTGGGGGCGAGACAGGGGAATTCACCCCTCCACTTT | CASSLGARQGNSPLHF
TRBJ2-7 | 14 | - | TRBV19 | many | TGTGCCAGTAGTACCACGGACAGCCGGTACGAGCAGTACTTC | CASSTTDSRYEQYF
TRBJ1-5 | 17 | - | TRBV7-8 | - | TGTGCCAGCAGCTTAGGTGGGCCTGACTATAGCAATCAGCCCCAGCATTTT | CASSLGGPDYSNQPQHF
TRBJ2-1 | 15 | TRBD2 | TRBV10-3 | - | TGTGCCATCAGTGAGTCTAGCGGGAGGAGGAATGAGCAGTTCTTC | CAISESSGRRNEQFF
TRBJ2-4 | 16 | TRBD1 | TRBV4-2 | - | TGTGCCAGCAGCCAAGAAACCGTCGGACAGGGTAATATTCAGTACTTC | CASSQETVGQGNIQYF
TRBJ2-1 | 11 | - | TRBV29-1 | - | TGCAGCGTTGTTCCCGACATCGAGCAGTTCTTC | CSVVPDIEQFF
TRBJ1-2 | 12 | - | TRBV11-2 | - | TGTGCCAGCAGCTTAGGGCTTGATGGCTACACCTTC | CASSLGLDGYTF
TRBJ1-1 | 17 | - | TRBV2 | - | TGTGCCAGCTACTCTAGTCGGGAAGGAATTCTCCCCACTGAAGCTTTCTTT | CASYSSREGILPTEAFF